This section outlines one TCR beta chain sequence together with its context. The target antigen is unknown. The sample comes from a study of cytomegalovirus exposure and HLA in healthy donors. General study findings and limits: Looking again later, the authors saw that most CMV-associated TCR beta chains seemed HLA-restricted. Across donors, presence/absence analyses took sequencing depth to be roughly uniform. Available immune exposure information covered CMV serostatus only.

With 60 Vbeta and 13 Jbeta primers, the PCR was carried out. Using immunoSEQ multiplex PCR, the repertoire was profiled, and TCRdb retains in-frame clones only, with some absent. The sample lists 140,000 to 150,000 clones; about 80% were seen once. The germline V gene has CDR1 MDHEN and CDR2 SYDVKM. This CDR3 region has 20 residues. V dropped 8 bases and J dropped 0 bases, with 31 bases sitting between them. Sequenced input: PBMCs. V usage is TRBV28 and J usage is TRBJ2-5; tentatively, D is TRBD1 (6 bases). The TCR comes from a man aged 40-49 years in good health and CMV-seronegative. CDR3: CASLPVWRTALTLYQETQYF. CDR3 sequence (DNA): TGTGCCAGCCTACCCGTTTGGAGGACAGCATTAACCTTATACCAAGAGACCCAGTACTTC.